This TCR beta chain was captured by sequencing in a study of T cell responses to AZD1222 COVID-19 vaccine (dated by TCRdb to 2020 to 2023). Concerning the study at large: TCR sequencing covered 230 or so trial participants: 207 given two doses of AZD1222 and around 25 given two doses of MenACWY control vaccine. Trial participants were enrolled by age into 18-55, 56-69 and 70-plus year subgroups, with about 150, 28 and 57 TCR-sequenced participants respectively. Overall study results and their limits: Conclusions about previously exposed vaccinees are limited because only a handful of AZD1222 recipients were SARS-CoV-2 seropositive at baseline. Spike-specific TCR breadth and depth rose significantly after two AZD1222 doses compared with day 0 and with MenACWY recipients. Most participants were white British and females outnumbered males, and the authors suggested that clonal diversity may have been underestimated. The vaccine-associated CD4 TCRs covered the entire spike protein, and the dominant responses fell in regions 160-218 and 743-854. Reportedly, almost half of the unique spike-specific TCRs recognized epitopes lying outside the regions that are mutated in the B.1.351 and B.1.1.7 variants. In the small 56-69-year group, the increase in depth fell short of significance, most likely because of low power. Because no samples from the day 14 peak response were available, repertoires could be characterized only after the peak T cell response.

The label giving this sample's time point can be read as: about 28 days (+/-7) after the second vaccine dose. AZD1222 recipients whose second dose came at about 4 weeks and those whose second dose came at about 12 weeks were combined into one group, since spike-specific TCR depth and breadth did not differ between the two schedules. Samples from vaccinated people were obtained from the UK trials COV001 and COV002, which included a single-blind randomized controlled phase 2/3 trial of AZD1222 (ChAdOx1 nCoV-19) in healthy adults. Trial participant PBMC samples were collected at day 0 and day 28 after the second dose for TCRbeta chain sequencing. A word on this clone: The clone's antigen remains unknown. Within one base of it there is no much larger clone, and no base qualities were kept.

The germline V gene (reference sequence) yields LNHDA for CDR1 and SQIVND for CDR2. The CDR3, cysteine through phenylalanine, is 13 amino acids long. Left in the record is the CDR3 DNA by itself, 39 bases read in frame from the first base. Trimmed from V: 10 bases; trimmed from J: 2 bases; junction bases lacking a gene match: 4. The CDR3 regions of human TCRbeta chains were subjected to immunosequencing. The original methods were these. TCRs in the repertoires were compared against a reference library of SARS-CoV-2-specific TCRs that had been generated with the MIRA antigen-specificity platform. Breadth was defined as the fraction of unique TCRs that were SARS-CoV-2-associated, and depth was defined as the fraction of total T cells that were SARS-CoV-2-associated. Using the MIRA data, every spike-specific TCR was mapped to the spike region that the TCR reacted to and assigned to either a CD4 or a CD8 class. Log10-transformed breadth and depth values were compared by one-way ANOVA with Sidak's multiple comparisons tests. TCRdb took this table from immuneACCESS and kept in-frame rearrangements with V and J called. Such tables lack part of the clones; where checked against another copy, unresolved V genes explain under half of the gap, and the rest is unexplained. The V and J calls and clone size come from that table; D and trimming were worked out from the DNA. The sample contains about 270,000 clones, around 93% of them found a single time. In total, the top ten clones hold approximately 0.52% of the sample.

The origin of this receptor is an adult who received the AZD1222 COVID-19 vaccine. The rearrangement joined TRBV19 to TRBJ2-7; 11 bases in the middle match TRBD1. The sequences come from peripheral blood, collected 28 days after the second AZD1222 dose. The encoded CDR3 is CATRDRGAYEQYF. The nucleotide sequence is TGTGCCACCCGGGACAGGGGGGCCTACGAGCAGTACTTC.